This TCR beta chain was sequenced during a study of response to subunit inactivated influenza vaccine. There are 13 residues in the CDR3. In germline, CDR1 is SQVTM, CDR2 ANQGSEA. This clonotype was seen more than once but under ten times. At one end the junction does not follow the germline gene, possibly because of a read error. MiXCR, applied by TCRdb to the RT-PCR reads, yields one record per CDR3 protein. Of about 540,000 distinct CDR3 sequences listed, less than 25% are singletons. In addition, the sample was reused for a study of T cells expressing NK-cell markers. From that second work: Libraries used 5'RACE template switching adding universal primer site and UMIs. Obtained from sorted CD3+CD56+NKG2C+, CD3+CD56+NKG2C- and CD3+CD56-NKG2C+ T cells were the TCR beta repertoires. Dominant NKG2C+ clonotypes accounted for about 1.0-8% of CD8+ T cells in six donors. These same clonotypes (in four donors) also led the CD3+CD56-NKG2C+ fraction. Clones of NKG2C+ T cells that had expanded were of unclear HCMV specificity.

The V and J genes are TRBV29-1 and TRBJ2-3; 9 bases align to TRBD2. Sample: CD4+ T cells sorted from PBMCs, taken roughly 13 days after vaccination. The TCR originated in a man between 45 and 60 years old who received an inactivated influenza vaccine. CDR3 amino acids: CSVARGGRALQIF. The CDR3 nucleotides read TGCAGCGTTGCGCGCGGCGGGAGGGCCTTACAAATCTTT.